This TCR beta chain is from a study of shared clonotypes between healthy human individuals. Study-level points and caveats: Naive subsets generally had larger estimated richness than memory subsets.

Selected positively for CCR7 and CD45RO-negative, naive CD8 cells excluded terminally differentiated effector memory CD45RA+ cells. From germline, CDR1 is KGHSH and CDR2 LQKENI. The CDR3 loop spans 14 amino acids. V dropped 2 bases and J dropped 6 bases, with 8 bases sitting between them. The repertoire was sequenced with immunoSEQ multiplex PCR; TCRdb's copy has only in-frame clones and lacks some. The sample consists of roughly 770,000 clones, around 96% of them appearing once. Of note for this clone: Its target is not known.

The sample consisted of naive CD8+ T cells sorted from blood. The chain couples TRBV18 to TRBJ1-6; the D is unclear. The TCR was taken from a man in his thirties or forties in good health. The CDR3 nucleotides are TGTGCCAGCTCACCAACAGCTTCTAATTCACCCCTCCACTTT. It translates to CASSPTASNSPLHF.